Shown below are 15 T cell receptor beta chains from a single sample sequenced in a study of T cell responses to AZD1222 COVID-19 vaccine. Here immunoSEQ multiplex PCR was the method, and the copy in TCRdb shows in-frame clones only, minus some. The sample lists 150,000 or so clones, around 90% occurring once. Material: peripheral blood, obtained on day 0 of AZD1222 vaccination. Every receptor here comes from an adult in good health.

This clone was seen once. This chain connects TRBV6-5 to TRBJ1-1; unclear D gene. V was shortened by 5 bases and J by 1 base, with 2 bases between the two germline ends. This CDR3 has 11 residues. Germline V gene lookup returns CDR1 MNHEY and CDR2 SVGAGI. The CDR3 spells CASSRNTEAFF. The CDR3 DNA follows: TGTGCCAGCAGTCGGAACACTGAAGCTTTCTTT.

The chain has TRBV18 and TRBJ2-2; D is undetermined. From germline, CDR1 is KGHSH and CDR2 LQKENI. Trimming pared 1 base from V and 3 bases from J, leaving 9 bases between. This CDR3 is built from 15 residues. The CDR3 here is CASSPLYGDTGELFF. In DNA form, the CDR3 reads TGTGCCAGCTCACCACTTTATGGGGACACCGGGGAGCTGTTTTTT. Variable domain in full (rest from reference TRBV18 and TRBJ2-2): NAGVMQNPRHLVRRRGQEARLRCSPMKGHSHVYWYRQLPEEGLKFMVYLQKENIIDESGMPKERFSAEFPKEGPSILRIQQVVRGDSAAYFCASSPLYGDTGELFFGEGSRLTVL.

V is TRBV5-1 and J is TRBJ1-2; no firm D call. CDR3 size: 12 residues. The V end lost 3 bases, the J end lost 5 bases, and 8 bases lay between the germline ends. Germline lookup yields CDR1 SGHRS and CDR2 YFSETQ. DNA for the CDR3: TGCGCCAGCAGCTCTGATACTTATGGCTACACCTTC. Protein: CASSSDTYGYTF.

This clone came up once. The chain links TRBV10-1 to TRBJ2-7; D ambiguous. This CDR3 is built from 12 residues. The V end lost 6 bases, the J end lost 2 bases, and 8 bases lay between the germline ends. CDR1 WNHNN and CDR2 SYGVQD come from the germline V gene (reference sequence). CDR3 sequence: CASRRFPYEQYF. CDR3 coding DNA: TGCGCCAGCAGGCGGTTCCCCTACGAGCAGTACTTC.

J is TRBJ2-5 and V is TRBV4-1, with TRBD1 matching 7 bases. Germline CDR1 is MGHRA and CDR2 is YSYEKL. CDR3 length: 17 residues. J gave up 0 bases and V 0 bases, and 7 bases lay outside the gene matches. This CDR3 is CASSQEPPDRYQETQYF. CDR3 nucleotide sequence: TGCGCCAGCAGCCAAGAACCCCCGGACAGGTACCAAGAGACCCAGTACTTC.

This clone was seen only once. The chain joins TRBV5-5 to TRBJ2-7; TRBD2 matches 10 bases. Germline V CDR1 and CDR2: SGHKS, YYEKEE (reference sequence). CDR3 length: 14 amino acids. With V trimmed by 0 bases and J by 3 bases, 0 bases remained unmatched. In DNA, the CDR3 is TGTGCCAGCAGCTTGGGGACTAGCGGCTACGAGCAGTACTTC. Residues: CASSLGTSGYEQYF.

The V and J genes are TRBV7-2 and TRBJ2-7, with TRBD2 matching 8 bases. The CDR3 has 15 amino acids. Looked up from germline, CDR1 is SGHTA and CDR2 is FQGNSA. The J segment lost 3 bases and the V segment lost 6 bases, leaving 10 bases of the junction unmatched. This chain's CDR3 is CASRSGRGGFYEQYF. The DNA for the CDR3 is TGTGCCAGCAGATCAGGACGGGGGGGTTTCTACGAGCAGTACTTC.

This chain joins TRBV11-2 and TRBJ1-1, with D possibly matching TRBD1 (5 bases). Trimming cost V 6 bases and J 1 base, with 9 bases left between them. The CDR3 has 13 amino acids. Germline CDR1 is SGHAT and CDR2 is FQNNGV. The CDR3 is CASSSGRNTEAFF. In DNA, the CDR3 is TGTGCCAGCAGTTCAGGGCGGAACACTGAAGCTTTCTTT.

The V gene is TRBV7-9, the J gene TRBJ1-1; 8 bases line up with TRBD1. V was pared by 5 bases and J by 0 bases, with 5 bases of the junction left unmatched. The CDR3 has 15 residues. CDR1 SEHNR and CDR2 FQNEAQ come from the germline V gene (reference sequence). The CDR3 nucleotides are TGTGCCAGCAGCCCACCGACAGGGGTGAACACTGAAGCTTTCTTT. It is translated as CASSPPTGVNTEAFF. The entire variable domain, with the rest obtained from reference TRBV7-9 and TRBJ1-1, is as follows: DTGVSQNPRHKITKRGQNVTFRCDPISEHNRLYWYRQTLGQGPEFLTYFQNEAQLEKSRLLSDRFSAERPKGSFSTLEIQRTEQGDSAMYLCASSPPTGVNTEAFFGQGTRLTVV.

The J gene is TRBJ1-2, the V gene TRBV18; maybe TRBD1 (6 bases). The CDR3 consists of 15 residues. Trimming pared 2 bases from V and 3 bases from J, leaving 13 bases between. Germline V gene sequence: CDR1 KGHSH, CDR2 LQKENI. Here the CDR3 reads CASSPGLGQDYGYTF. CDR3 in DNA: TGTGCCAGCTCACCAGGGCTGGGACAAGACTATGGCTACACCTTC.

The CDR3 DNA is TGTGCCAGCAGCTTGGCCCCGGGGGAGGAGACCCAGTACTTC. It specifies CASSLAPGEETQYF. V gene TRBV5-6 combines with J gene TRBJ2-5, with a tentative D call TRBD2 (6 bases). Germline V gene sequence: CDR1 SGHDT, CDR2 YYEEEE. The length of the CDR3 is 14 residues. The germline V and J ends were trimmed by 0 bases and 5 bases, with 11 bases remaining between them.

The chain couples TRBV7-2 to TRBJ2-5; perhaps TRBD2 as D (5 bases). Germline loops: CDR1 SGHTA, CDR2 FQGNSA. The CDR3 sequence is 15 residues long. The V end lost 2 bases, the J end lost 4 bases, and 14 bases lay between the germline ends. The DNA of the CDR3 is TGTGCCAGCAGCTTACGGGATCTTCGGGCAGAGACCCAGTACTTC. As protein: CASSLRDLRAETQYF.

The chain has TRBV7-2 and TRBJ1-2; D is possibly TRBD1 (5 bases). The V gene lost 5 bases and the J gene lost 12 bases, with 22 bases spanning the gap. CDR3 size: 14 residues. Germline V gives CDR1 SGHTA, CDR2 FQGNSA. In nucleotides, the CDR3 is TGTGCCAGCAGCCCCTACGCAGCGCAGGGAGTCCACACCTTC. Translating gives CASSPYAAQGVHTF.

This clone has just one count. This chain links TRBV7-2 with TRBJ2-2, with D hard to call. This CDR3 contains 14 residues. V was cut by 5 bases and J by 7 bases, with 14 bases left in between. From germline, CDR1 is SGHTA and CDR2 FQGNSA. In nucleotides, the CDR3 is TGTGCCAGCAGCCCCGACGGAGTTGGCGGGGAGCTGTTTTTT. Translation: CASSPDGVGGELFF.

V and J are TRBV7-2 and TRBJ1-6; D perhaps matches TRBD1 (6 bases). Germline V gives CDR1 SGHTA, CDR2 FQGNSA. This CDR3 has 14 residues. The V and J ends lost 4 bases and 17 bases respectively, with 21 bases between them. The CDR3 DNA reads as TGTGCCAGCAGCTGGACAGATACGACCAAGGTTATCCACTTT. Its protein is CASSWTDTTKVIHF.